These 26 T cell receptor beta chains were sequenced from one sample in a study of control samples from healthy donors and cancer patients. Profiling relied on immunoSEQ multiplex PCR, and the TCRdb table lists in-frame clones only, not all of them. The table has 97,000 or so clones, roughly 94% seen once. The sequenced sample was blood. The receptors stem from a woman in her late teens or twenties in good health.

The rearrangement uses TRBV7-8 and TRBJ2-5; weak D call: TRBD1 (5 bases). The CDR3 totals 16 residues. With 4 bases removed from V and 1 base from J, the gap between germline ends came to 16 bases. Germline lookup yields CDR1 SGHVS and CDR2 FQNEAQ. CDR3 DNA sequence: TGTGCCAGCAGCTACCCCCTAGGGGTCGGCCAAGAGACCCAGTACTTC. This encodes CASSYPLGVGQETQYF.

The chain carries TRBV5-1 and TRBJ2-7; D possibly corresponds to TRBD2 (5 bases). Per the germline V gene, CDR1 is SGHRS and CDR2 is YFSETQ. V was trimmed by 3 bases and J by 0 bases, leaving 19 bases between them. The CDR3 length is 17 residues. DNA for the CDR3: TGCGCCAGCAGCTGGAGCCCCCCGGGGTCCAGCTCCTACGAGCAGTACTTC. This translates into CASSWSPPGSSSYEQYF. Full variable domain (missing parts from reference TRBV5-1 and TRBJ2-7): KAGVTQTPRYLIKTRGQQVTLSCSPISGHRSVSWYQQTPGQGLQFLFEYFSETQRNKGNFPGRFSGRQFSNSRSEMNVSTLELGDSALYLCASSWSPPGSSSYEQYFGPGTRLTVT.

V usage is TRBV19 and J usage is TRBJ1-6; 7 bases match TRBD1. Per the germline V gene, CDR1 is LNHDA and CDR2 is SQIVND (reference sequence). J gave up 7 bases and V 5 bases, and 8 bases lay outside the gene matches. This CDR3 spans 15 amino acids. For the CDR3, the DNA is TGTGCCAGTAGTGACCGGGACAGCTCGAATTCACCCCTCCACTTT. It specifies CASSDRDSSNSPLHF.

The V and J genes are TRBV6-5 and TRBJ1-5; D is undetermined. The CDR3 has 15 amino acids. CDR1 is MNHEY, CDR2 SVGAGI, per germline. Trimming stripped 6 bases from V and 0 bases from J, with 12 bases between. CDR3 loop: CASRHQALSNQPQHF. The CDR3 region has the DNA TGTGCCAGCAGACATCAGGCCCTTAGCAATCAGCCCCAGCATTTT.

The chain has TRBV11-3 and TRBJ1-2; 12 positions match TRBD1. CDR1 and CDR2 (germline): SGHNT, YENEEA. The CDR3 sequence is 15 residues long. V was pared by 5 bases and J by 6 bases, with 7 bases of the junction left unmatched. The CDR3 DNA follows: TGTGCCAGCAGCCGATGGGACAGGGGGCGTAATGGCTACACCTTC. This sequence encodes CASSRWDRGRNGYTF.

The chain carries TRBV7-9 and TRBJ2-3; D might be TRBD1 (5 bases). This CDR3 region has 13 residues. The germline gives CDR1 SEHNR, CDR2 FQNEAQ (reference sequence). Deletions cut 5 bases from V and 6 bases from J, with 12 bases between. The CDR3 DNA reads TGTGCCAGCAGCCCGGTTGGGGCGGATACGCAGTATTTT. Translated: CASSPVGADTQYF.

There are a few counts of this clone. V is TRBV30 and J is TRBJ1-5, with 7 bases matching TRBD1. The ends lost 3 bases at V and 8 bases at J; junction bases unmatched: 7. The CDR3 has 13 amino acids. The germline gives CDR1 GTSNPN, CDR2 SVGIG (reference sequence). The CDR3 bases are TGTGCCTGGAGCCTAGGGGGCGAGAAGCCCCAGCATTTT. Protein sequence: CAWSLGGEKPQHF. Full variable domain (outside the CDR3, taken from reference TRBV30 and TRBJ1-5): SQTIHQWPATLVQPVGSPLSLECTVEGTSNPNLYWYRQAAGRGLQLLFYSVGIGQISSEVPQNLSASRPQDRQFILSSKKLLLSDSGFYLCAWSLGGEKPQHFGDGTRLSIL.

The rearrangement uses TRBV3-1 (or the pseudogene TRBV3-2) and TRBJ2-5; 15 bases match TRBD2. The ends lost 1 base at V and 7 bases at J; junction bases unmatched: 4. The length of the CDR3 is 16 residues. CDR1 and CDR2 from the germline V gene are LGHDT and YNNKEL (reference sequence). The CDR3 sequence is CASSQVGLAGGGTQYF. Here the CDR3 DNA reads TGTGCCAGCAGCCAAGTGGGACTAGCGGGGGGTGGGACCCAGTACTTC.

The chain has TRBV3-1 (or the pseudogene TRBV3-2) and TRBJ2-7, with 8 nucleotides matching TRBD2. The V gene end was trimmed by 4 bases and the J gene end by 5 bases; junction bases not matched to a gene: 4. CDR3 length equals 13 residues. Looked up from germline, CDR1 is LGHDT and CDR2 is YNNKEL (reference sequence). CDR3 sequence (DNA): TGTGCCAGCAGCCGGACTAGCTTCGACGAGCAGTACTTC. Protein: CASSRTSFDEQYF.

Only a few counts were recorded for this clone. Other DNA sequences in the sample encode the same CDR3. The chain couples TRBV19 to TRBJ1-4, with D possibly being TRBD1 (5 bases). The CDR3 has 15 residues. The germline gives CDR1 LNHDA, CDR2 SQIVND (reference sequence). With 3 bases removed from V and 0 bases from J, the gap between germline ends came to 8 bases. This CDR3 reads CASSMGTATNEKLFF. In DNA form, the CDR3 reads TGTGCCAGTAGTATGGGGACCGCAACTAATGAAAAACTGTTTTTT.

The V call is TRBV18, the J call TRBJ2-7, with 11 bases fitting TRBD1. The CDR3 loop spans 17 amino acids. Trimming took 3 bases from V and 1 from J; bases not matched to a gene: 8. Germline V gene lookup returns CDR1 KGHSH and CDR2 LQKENI. In nucleotides, the CDR3 is TGTGCCAGCTCACCTAGAAGGGGGACAGGGGGGTCCTACGAGCAGTACTTC. It encodes CASSPRRGTGGSYEQYF.

This clone was seen only once. This chain links TRBV9 with TRBJ2-6; D tentatively fits TRBD1 or TRBD2 (5 bases each). The length of the CDR3 is 15 residues. With 4 bases removed from V and 1 base from J, the gap between germline ends came to 9 bases. Per germline, CDR1 SGDLS and CDR2 YYNGEE. The CDR3 region has the DNA TGTGCCAGCAGCCCCGAGGGGTCTGGGGCCAACGTCCTGACTTTC. This translates into CASSPEGSGANVLTF. The complete variable domain, with remaining parts taken from reference TRBV9 and TRBJ2-6, reads DSGVTQTPKHLITATGQRVTLRCSPRSGDLSVYWYQQSLDQGLQFLIQYYNGEERAKGNILERFSAQQFPDLHSELNLSSLELGDSALYFCASSPEGSGANVLTFGAGSRLTVL.

A word on this clone: The junction does not match germline at one end; this may be a read error. The chain joins TRBV30 to TRBJ1-4, with D possibly being TRBD1 (6 bases). The CDR3 spans 16 residues. Germline V gene sequence: CDR1 GTSNPN, CDR2 SVGIG (reference sequence). The DNA of the CDR3 is TGTGCCTGGAGTGTACGAGCACAGGGAATTAATGGAAAACTGTTTTTT. Translated: CAWSVRAQGINGKLFF.

The rearrangement joins TRBV12-3 or TRBV12-4 to TRBJ1-5, with 7 bases fitting TRBD1. V lost 5 bases, J lost 14 bases, and 6 bases stayed unmatched. The CDR3 extends over 11 amino acids. The CDR3 DNA reads TGTGCCAGCAGTGAAGAAGGGGGCAAGCATTTT. Its protein product is CASSEEGGKHF.

This chain uses TRBV7-8 with TRBJ1-1; 9 bases agree with TRBD1. This CDR3 spans 17 amino acids. V lost 2 bases to trimming and J lost 5 bases; unmatched junction nucleotides: 12. Germline values: CDR1 SGHVS, CDR2 FQNEAQ. The CDR3 sequence: CASSLIPGTGRWTEAFF. The CDR3 DNA sequence: TGTGCCAGCAGCTTAATTCCCGGGACAGGGCGGTGGACTGAAGCTTTCTTT.

The V gene is TRBV5-1, the J gene TRBJ2-2, with TRBD2 matching over 12 bases. The CDR3 totals 16 residues. The V gene end was trimmed by 5 bases and the J gene end by 3 bases; junction bases not matched to a gene: 5. Germline V lookup: CDR1 SGHRS, CDR2 YFSETQ. DNA of the CDR3: TGCGCCAGCAGTCCGACTAGCGGGAGATACACCGGGGAGCTGTTTTTT. This gives the protein CASSPTSGRYTGELFF.

The chain employs TRBV10-1 and TRBJ1-5; 9 bases agree with TRBD1. Germline V gives CDR1 WNHNN, CDR2 SYGVQD (reference sequence). J gave up 3 bases and V 6 bases, and 3 bases lay outside the gene matches. The CDR3 sequence is 14 residues long. CDR3 loop: CASRQGADNQPQHF. The CDR3, as DNA: TGCGCCAGCAGACAGGGGGCGGACAATCAGCCCCAGCATTTT.

The V gene is TRBV28, the J gene TRBJ1-2; no clear D gene. There are 11 residues in the CDR3. Germline V gives CDR1 MDHEN, CDR2 SYDVKM. V was shortened by 2 bases and J by 7 bases, with 5 bases between the two germline ends. CDR3 sequence (DNA): TGTGCCAGCAGTTTAAGGCTTGGCTACACCTTC. This codes for CASSLRLGYTF.

The genes are TRBV7-9 and TRBJ2-3; D possibly matches TRBD1 or TRBD2 (6 bases each). This CDR3 spans 16 amino acids. Germline V CDR1 and CDR2: SEHNR, FQNEAQ (reference sequence). Trimming took 6 bases from V and 0 from J, leaving 16 bases between them. Written as DNA, the CDR3 is TGTGCCAGCAGACTAACGGGGGCAGGGAGCACAGATACGCAGTATTTT. Protein sequence: CASRLTGAGSTDTQYF.

The sample holds a few counts of this clone. The chain uses TRBV6-6 and TRBJ1-5; 10 bases agree with TRBD1. CDR3 size: 15 residues. The trim removed 6 bases at V and 1 base at J, leaving 3 bases unmatched. The germline V gene has CDR1 MNHNY and CDR2 SVGAGI (reference sequence). CDR3: CASRGDRGSNQPQHF. The DNA for the CDR3 is TGTGCCAGCAGGGGGGACAGGGGCAGCAATCAGCCCCAGCATTTT.

The chain joins TRBV27 to TRBJ1-2; D gene ambiguous. V was pared by 2 bases and J by 1 base, with 5 bases between. CDR3 size: 13 residues. Germline assignment: CDR1 MNHEY and CDR2 SMNVEV (reference sequence). The CDR3 spells CASSLGNNYGYTF. Written as DNA, the CDR3 is TGTGCCAGCAGTTTAGGGAATAACTATGGCTACACCTTC.

The chain combines TRBV11-2 with TRBJ1-2; D remains ambiguous. The CDR3 is 12 residues long. V lost 5 bases and J 8 bases, leaving 12 bases between the germline ends. The V gene's germline CDR1 is SGHAT and CDR2 FQNNGV. In DNA, the CDR3 is TGTGCCAGCAGCCCTCAGCTCCGGGGCTACACCTTC. Translated: CASSPQLRGYTF.

The V call is TRBV3-1 (or the pseudogene TRBV3-2), the J call TRBJ2-1; maybe TRBD1 (5 bases). CDR3 length: 14 residues. Trimming left V 1 base short and J 9 bases short, with 13 bases between. CDR1 is LGHDT and CDR2 is YNNKEL in the germline V gene (reference sequence). The CDR3 DNA follows: TGTGCCAGCAGCCAAGTGACAGCCCTAACTGAGCAGTTCTTC. This sequence encodes CASSQVTALTEQFF.

The V gene is TRBV28, the J gene TRBJ1-3, with D possibly matching TRBD1 (6 bases). V gave up 3 bases and J gave up 8 bases, with 8 bases separating them. This CDR3 is 12 amino acids long. The germline gives CDR1 MDHEN, CDR2 SYDVKM. The chain's CDR3 is CASSFRGHTIYF. In DNA form, the CDR3 reads TGTGCCAGCAGTTTCAGGGGCCACACCATATATTTT.

The gene calls are TRBV7-9 and TRBJ1-4; D remains ambiguous. V shed 1 base and J shed 4 bases, with 4 bases lying between them. The CDR3 is made up of 13 amino acids. CDR1 and CDR2 (germline): SEHNR, FQNEAQ (reference sequence). The CDR3: CASSLGYNEKLFF. The CDR3 DNA sequence: TGTGCCAGCAGCTTAGGATATAATGAAAAACTGTTTTTT.

The chain employs TRBV4-1 and TRBJ2-5; TRBD2 matches 8 bases. CDR3 length: 16 residues. Germline CDR1 reads MGHRA; CDR2 reads YSYEKL. V gave up 5 bases and J gave up 5 bases; unmatched junction bases: 13. CDR3 residues: CASSVGLREVIETQYF. The CDR3 DNA sequence: TGCGCCAGCAGCGTAGGCTTGCGGGAGGTGATCGAGACCCAGTACTTC.